This entry lists 5 T cell receptor beta chains sequenced from one sample in a study of blood T cell repertoires in COVID-19. Profiled with immunoSEQ multiplex PCR; TCRdb holds only in-frame clones, not every one. The sample records about 200,000 clones, 86% being singletons. The sequenced sample was peripheral blood. Every receptor here comes from a man younger than 45 who had recovered from COVID-19.

This clone was seen just once. The V call is TRBV15, the J call TRBJ1-6; no clear D. V lost 8 bases to trimming and J lost 13 bases, with 15 bases between them. CDR1 and CDR2 from the germline V gene are LNHNV and YYDKDF (reference sequence). The length of the CDR3 is 12 residues. CDR3 amino acids: CATQRADSPLHF. For the CDR3, the DNA is TGTGCCACCCAGCGAGCCGACTCCCCCCTCCACTTT.

This clone was observed a handful of times. The chain combines TRBV27 with TRBJ1-1, with 7 bases identical to TRBD1. The CDR3 is 15 residues long. J lost 4 bases, V lost 3 bases, and 8 bases had no gene match. Germline CDR1 MNHEY, CDR2 SMNVEV (reference sequence). The CDR3 DNA follows: TGTGCCAGCAGTTTGACACAGGGGTTGGGCACTGAAGCTTTCTTT. Translating gives CASSLTQGLGTEAFF.

The chain combines TRBV5-1 with TRBJ2-2, with a weak D call TRBD2 (7 bases). The CDR3 contains 19 residues. V gave up 5 bases and J gave up 1 base, with 24 bases separating them. CDR1 SGHRS and CDR2 YFSETQ come from the germline V gene. CDR3: CASREGGVSALWNTGELFF. CDR3 DNA: TGCGCCAGCAGGGAAGGGGGGGTCTCCGCTCTATGGAACACCGGGGAGCTGTTTTTT.

The chain joins TRBV12-3 or TRBV12-4 to TRBJ2-7, with TRBD2 as a possible D gene (7 bases). The CDR3 extends over 13 amino acids. Trimming pared 1 base from V and 6 bases from J, leaving 10 bases between. In DNA form, the CDR3 reads TGTGCCAGCAGTTTAGGTGGGGGGGCCGAGCAGTACTTC. It yields the protein CASSLGGGAEQYF.

V is TRBV27 and J is TRBJ2-7; TRBD1 aligns across 8 bases. The CDR3 has 14 residues. With V trimmed by 2 bases and J by 7 bases, 7 bases remained unmatched. Per the germline V gene, CDR1 is MNHEY and CDR2 is SMNVEV (reference sequence). Here the CDR3 DNA reads TGTGCCAGCAGTTTAAGGGACAGGAAATCGGAGCAGTACTTC. It translates to CASSLRDRKSEQYF.